Below, 13 T cell receptor beta chains from the same sample are listed, as sequenced in a study of blood T cells in healthy people across ages. Next came a second PCR, run for roughly 7 to 12 cycles, which used a sample-barcoded 5' primer along with a J-beta primer mix. Via MiXCR, TCRdb re-called the 5' RACE reads, giving one row per CDR3 protein. The sample lists roughly 1.5 million distinct CDR3 sequences, roughly 43% occurring once. The sequenced sample was blood. Source of these receptors: a woman aged 18-35 years in good health.

This rearrangement joins TRBV29-1 to TRBJ1-1, with D possibly matching TRBD1 (6 bases). The CDR3 covers 14 residues. The ends were cut back, 6 bases at V and 4 bases at J, with 18 bases in the middle. Germline V CDR1 and CDR2: SQVTM, ANQGSEA. The CDR3: CSVGLGGSVTEAFF. The CDR3 nucleotides read TGCAGCGTAGGATTGGGGGGCTCTGTCACTGAAGCTTTCTTT.

In this sample, this clonotype turned up a few times. The chain recombines TRBV4-3 with TRBJ1-4; maybe TRBD1 (5 bases). V dropped 5 bases and J dropped 3 bases, with 13 bases sitting between them. This CDR3 contains 15 residues. Germline-derived CDR1 and CDR2 are LGHNA and YSLEER. As DNA, the CDR3 is TGCGCCAGCAGCGACCGTGGGGGTGCTAATGAAAAACTGTTTTTT. Amino acids: CASSDRGGANEKLFF.

V is TRBV14 and J is TRBJ2-7; D is perhaps TRBD1 or TRBD2 (5 bases each). Germline CDR1 and CDR2: SGHDN and FVKESK. The CDR3 covers 13 residues. V lost 8 bases and J lost 4, with 15 bases in between. Here the CDR3 reads CASQPGTAYEQYF. CDR3 DNA sequence: TGTGCCAGCCAGCCCGGGACGGCGTACGAGCAGTACTTC.

V gene TRBV21-1 combines with J gene TRBJ1-2; the table names TRBD1, a call not compared with the DNA. TRBV21-1 is designated a pseudogene. There are 15 residues in the CDR3. This CDR3 is CASSKTITGPYGYTF. CDR3 sequence (DNA): TGTGCCAGCAGCAAGACAATCACAGGGCCGTATGGCTACACCTTC.

This clonotype has only a few counts. Mismatch with germline at one junction end may stem from a read error. The chain combines TRBV15 with TRBJ1-5; D unresolved. The germline CDR1 and CDR2 sequences are LNHNV and YYDKDF (reference sequence). The CDR3 is 13 amino acids. CDR3 coding DNA: TGTGCCACCAGCCGAGACAAGAATCAGCCCCAGCATTTT. Translating it yields CATSRDKNQPQHF. The variable domain in full, with the rest retrieved from reference TRBV15 and TRBJ1-5, is DAMVIQNPRYQVTQFGKPVTLSCSQTLNHNVMYWYQQKSSQAPKLLFHYYDKDFNNEADTPDNFQSRRPNTSFCFLDIRSPGLGDTAMYLCATSRDKNQPQHFGDGTRLSIL.

J is TRBJ1-5 and V is TRBV15, with D possibly matching TRBD1 (6 bases). The V gene lost 2 bases and the J gene lost 8 bases, with 19 bases spanning the gap. Germline V gives CDR1 LNHNV, CDR2 YYDKDF (reference sequence). This CDR3 spans 16 amino acids. The CDR3 bases are TGTGCCACCAGCAGAACCGGGACAACCCCACGGGAGCCCCAGCATTTT. Its translation: CATSRTGTTPREPQHF.

V is TRBV14 and J is TRBJ1-1; D is unclear. This CDR3 is built from 13 residues. V shed 0 bases and J shed 3 bases, with 5 bases lying between them. CDR1 is SGHDN and CDR2 is FVKESK in the germline V gene. The CDR3 loop is CASSQDRYTEAFF. The CDR3 DNA is TGTGCCAGCAGCCAAGACCGATACACTGAAGCTTTCTTT.

This clonotype has only a few counts. The chain carries TRBV7-9 and TRBJ1-4; TRBD1 is a possible D gene (6 bases). With 2 bases removed from V and 8 bases from J, the gap between germline ends came to 12 bases. Germline V gene sequence: CDR1 SEHNR, CDR2 FQNEAQ (reference sequence). The CDR3 consists of 14 residues. The CDR3 DNA follows: TGTGCCAGCAGCTTATCTGGGGGCGCGGAAAAACTGTTTTTT. Translating gives CASSLSGGAEKLFF.

Regarding this clonotype: Its ends do not fully match the called genes, so a read error is possible. V gene TRBV28 combines with J gene TRBJ2-5, with D possibly called TRBD1 or TRBD2 (5 bases each). CDR1 is MDHEN and CDR2 is SYDVKM in the germline V gene. The CDR3 is 15 residues long. The CDR3: CTSSKGRPRGETQYF. In DNA form, the CDR3 reads TGTACCAGCAGCAAGGGACGGCCTCGAGGCGAGACCCAGTACTTC.

This clonotype was detected ten times or more. A read error may account for a junction end that differs from germline. The V call is TRBV7-7, the J call TRBJ2-3; D perhaps matches TRBD1 (5 bases). The germline CDR1 and CDR2 sequences are SSHAT and FNYEAQ (reference sequence). The CDR3 consists of 13 residues. CDR3: CASSSGPTDTQYF. The CDR3 bases are TGTGCTAGCAGCTCAGGGCCCACAGATACGCAGTATTTT.

The genes are TRBV9 and TRBJ1-6; no clear D. There are 13 residues in the CDR3. With 0 bases removed from V and 7 bases from J, the gap between germline ends came to 5 bases. Looked up from germline, CDR1 is SGDLS and CDR2 is YYNGEE. The CDR3 is CASSVVWNSPLHF. In DNA, the CDR3 is TGTGCCAGCAGCGTAGTATGGAATTCACCCCTCCACTTT.

The chain has TRBV10-3 and TRBJ2-1, with D unclear. The germline V gene has CDR1 ENHRY and CDR2 SYGVKD. The V end was cut by 2 bases, the J end by 10 bases, with 18 bases between. The CDR3 consists of 15 residues. In DNA, the CDR3 is TGTGCCATCAGTGAGGGGCCCTTAAGGCTCAACGAGCAGTTCTTC. It is translated as CAISEGPLRLNEQFF.

This clonotype was counted a few times. The chain uses TRBV20-1 and TRBJ2-7, with 8 bases identical to TRBD2. This CDR3 has 13 amino acids. V was pared by 2 bases and J by 4 bases, with 4 bases of the junction left unmatched. CDR1 and CDR2 (germline): DFQATT, SNEGSKA (reference sequence). The DNA of the CDR3 is TGCAGTGCTAGACGCAGCGGGGGTTACGAGCAGTACTTC. It specifies CSARRSGGYEQYF.